The clone carrying this T cell receptor (beta chain) was detected only a few times. Antigen specificity is unknown. It was with 60 Vbeta and 13 Jbeta primers that the PCR ran. Profiled with immunoSEQ multiplex PCR; TCRdb holds only in-frame clones, not every one. The sample has about 140,000 clones; 70% to 85% are singletons. CDR1 SQVTM and CDR2 ANQGSEA come from the germline V gene. The V gene end was trimmed by 0 bases and the J gene end by 2 bases; junction bases not matched to a gene: 16. The CDR3 is 19 amino acids. The data originate from a study of cytomegalovirus exposure and HLA in healthy donors. Whole-study results and caveats: Reports indicate that TCR beta sequences accurately predicted the HLA-A and HLA-B alleles of most subjects.

Everyone who donated was a healthy bone marrow donor. Nominally healthy donors were sampled, though unrecorded immune exposures were likely. The receptor comes from a young man in good health and CMV-seropositive. V is TRBV29-1 and J is TRBJ1-2, with 9 bases aligning to TRBD1. Input material: PBMCs. CDR3 sequence (DNA): TGCAGCGTTGAAGACGCCCATGGGGGGACAGGGCGTTCCAACTATGGCTACACCTTC. Its protein product is CSVEDAHGGTGRSNYGYTF.